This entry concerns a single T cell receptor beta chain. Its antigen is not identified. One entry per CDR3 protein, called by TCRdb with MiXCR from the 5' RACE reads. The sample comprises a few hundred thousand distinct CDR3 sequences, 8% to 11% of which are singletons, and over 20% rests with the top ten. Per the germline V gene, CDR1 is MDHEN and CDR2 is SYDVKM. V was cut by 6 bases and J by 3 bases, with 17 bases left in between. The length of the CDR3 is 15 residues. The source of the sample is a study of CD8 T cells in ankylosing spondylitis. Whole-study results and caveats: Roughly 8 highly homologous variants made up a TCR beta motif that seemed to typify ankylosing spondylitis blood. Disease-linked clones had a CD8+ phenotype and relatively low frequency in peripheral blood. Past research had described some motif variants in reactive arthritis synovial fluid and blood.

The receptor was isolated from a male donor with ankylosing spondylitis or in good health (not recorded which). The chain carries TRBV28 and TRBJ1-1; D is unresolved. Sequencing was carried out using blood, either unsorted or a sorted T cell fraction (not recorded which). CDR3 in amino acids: CASRLHGSGDTEAFF. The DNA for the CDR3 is TGTGCCAGCAGACTCCATGGGAGTGGAGACACTGAAGCTTTCTTT.